This T cell receptor beta chain was captured in a study of blood T cell repertoires in COVID-19. Study-wide context: Material from acute and convalescent COVID-19 was sourced from the United States, Italy and Spain. The cDNA or gDNA used as material had been derived from T cells, B-cell-depleted T cells, or PBMCs.

Methods used by the authors: Reference gene primers were amplified, and this amplification served to estimate nucleated cell counts. Repertoires were generated with immunoSEQ multiplex PCR, while TCRdb's copy carries only in-frame clones and drops some. The DNA was the basis for D and trimming; V, J and clone size are from that table. The sample has some 85,000 clones; about three quarters are singletons. The germline V gene has CDR1 SGDLS and CDR2 YYNGEE. V was pared by 0 bases and J by 7 bases, with 11 bases between. This CDR3 comprises 14 residues. This chain joins TRBV9 and TRBJ2-1; weak D call: TRBD2 (5 bases). The origin of this receptor is a human donor in a cohort sampled during active COVID-19. What was sequenced was peripheral blood. As DNA, the CDR3 is TGTGCCAGCAGCGTAGGTATTTCGGGGAATGAGCAGTTCTTC. This sequence encodes CASSVGISGNEQFF.